This T cell receptor beta chain was recorded in a study of T cell responses to AZD1222 COVID-19 vaccine (dated by TCRdb to about 2021). General notes on the study: Because spike-specific TCR depth and breadth did not differ between the two schedules, AZD1222 recipients who got a second dose at roughly 4 weeks were pooled with those who got a second dose at roughly 12 weeks. TCR sequencing was performed for about 250 trial participants, of whom 200 to 220 were given two doses of AZD1222 and around 25 were given two doses of MenACWY control vaccine. Trial participants were enrolled into age subgroups of 18-55, 56-69 and 70-plus years, which contained around 140, 26 and 57 TCR-sequenced participants, respectively.

The time point label of this sample denotes: baseline before first vaccination. The vaccinee samples were drawn from two UK trials, COV001 and COV002, one of which was a single-blind randomized controlled phase 2/3 trial testing AZD1222 (ChAdOx1 nCoV-19) in healthy adults. For TCRbeta chain sequencing, PBMC samples were collected from trial participants at day 0 and at day 28 after the second dose. With regard to this clone: Its target antigen remains unknown. Base qualities were left out, and no much larger clone turns up one base away.

Overall study outcomes, separate from this receptor: Vaccine-associated CD4 TCRs spanned the whole spike protein, with dominant responses in regions 160-218 and 743-854. Spike-specific TCR breadth and depth rose significantly after two AZD1222 doses compared with day 0 and with MenACWY recipients. Conclusions about previously exposed vaccinees are limited, since just five or six AZD1222 recipients were seropositive for SARS-CoV-2 at baseline. Reportedly, almost half of the unique spike-specific TCRs recognized epitopes lying outside the regions that are mutated in the B.1.351 and B.1.1.7 variants. Most participants were white British and females outnumbered males, and the authors suggested that clonal diversity may have been underestimated. In the small 56-69-year group, the increase in depth fell short of significance, most likely because of low power. Because no day 14 peak-response samples were available, repertoires were characterized only after the peak T cell response.

The CDR3 regions of human TCRbeta chains were analyzed by immunosequencing. As for how the authors treated the data: TCRs in the repertoires were compared against a reference library of SARS-CoV-2-specific TCRs that had been generated with the MIRA antigen-specificity platform. Breadth was defined as the fraction of unique TCRs that were SARS-CoV-2-associated, and depth was defined as the fraction of total T cells that were SARS-CoV-2-associated. Using the MIRA data, each spike-specific TCR was assigned both to the spike region to which the TCR was reactive and to a CD4 or CD8 class. Log10-transformed breadth and depth values were compared by one-way ANOVA with Sidak's multiple comparisons tests. TCRdb took this table from immuneACCESS and kept in-frame rearrangements with V and J called. Such tables lack part of the clones; where checked against another copy, unresolved V genes explain under half of the gap, and the rest is unexplained. Clonal size and the V and J genes are those of that table, whereas D and trimming came from the DNA. Counted in this sample were more than 70,000 clones; approximately 81% of them appeared once. Clones ranked in the top ten supply approximately 13% of the sample.

The sample consisted of peripheral blood, taken on day 0 of AZD1222 vaccination. The origin of this receptor is an adult in good health.

The sequenced DNA: TGTGCCAGCACCGGCTTGACTCACTATGGCTACACCTTC. This sequence encodes CASTGLTHYGYTF. The sequence is built from TRBV6-1 and TRBJ1-2, with the D gene not confidently named. Spanning cysteine to phenylalanine, the CDR3 consists of 13 amino acids. The read is trimmed to its CDR3 DNA, 39 bases read in frame from base 1. In the germline V gene, CDR1 corresponds to MNHNS and CDR2 to SASEGT. V is cut by 7 bases and J by 3 bases, and the space between the germline ends is 12 bases.